This T cell receptor beta chain was retrieved from a study of T cell clonotyping in hematopoietic cell transplantation. Study context: Pretransplant recipient samples were taken after cytoreduction. Study findings and constraints: Recipient TCR diversity dropped after transplant; expanded clonotypes rose from day 30 to 180.

Method: immunoSEQ multiplex PCR; TCRdb's copy keeps in-frame clones and lacks some. The sample includes about 5,400 clones, more than 75% of them seen just once. A remark on this clone: Its antigen is not identified.

Germline V gene lookup returns CDR1 LNHDA and CDR2 SQIVND (reference sequence). Trimming took off 3 bases at V and 2 bases at J, with 8 bases between the two ends. The CDR3 has 14 residues. Time point noted: recipient sample about 28 days before transplant, after cytoreduction. This TCR was recovered from a man in his 60s with acute myeloid leukemia. Some clones in this sample may be carry-over from other donors' samples. Sequenced here: peripheral blood mononuclear cells, sampled before stem cell transplant. The chain has TRBV19 and TRBJ1-5; D may be TRBD1 (5 bases). The CDR3 DNA reads TGTGCCAGTAGTATCACGGGGGGCAATCAGCCCCAGCATTTT. It encodes CASSITGGNQPQHF.